These 20 T cell receptor beta chains were sequenced from one sample in a study of cytomegalovirus exposure and HLA in healthy donors (dated by TCRdb to the late 2010s). The library was made by the immunoSEQ multiplex PCR assay. For the multiplex PCR, a mixture combining 60 forward primers for TCR Vbeta segments and 13 reverse primers for TCR Jbeta segments was used. TCRdb stores this immuneACCESS table with in-frame sequences only. Part of the clones is absent; in the studies checked, under half of the shortfall reflects unresolved V genes, and no reason is known for the rest. Counted in this sample were some 190,000 clones; about 9% of them appeared once. Of the sample, 1% to 1.5% is held by the ten largest clones. The sequenced sample consisted of PBMCs. All receptors derive from a woman in her twenties or thirties in good health and CMV-seropositive.

The V and J genes are TRBV10-1 and TRBJ1-1; TRBD1 is a possible D gene (6 bases). The V and J ends lost 6 bases and 1 base respectively, with 9 bases between them. The CDR3 sequence is 13 residues long. CDR1 and CDR2 from the germline V gene are WNHNN and SYGVQD (reference sequence). CDR3 DNA sequence: TGCGCCAGCAGAGAGACAGGGAACACTGAAGCTTTCTTT. Protein sequence: CASRETGNTEAFF.

The V call is TRBV11-3, the J call TRBJ2-3; 8 bases match TRBD1. The junction had 4 bases not matched to a gene; V was cut back by 5 bases and J by 3 bases. The germline CDR1 and CDR2 sequences are SGHNT and YENEEA. The CDR3 sequence is 14 residues long. The CDR3 protein is CASSPRTGTDTQYF. The CDR3 DNA sequence: TGTGCCAGCAGCCCGCGGACAGGGACAGATACGCAGTATTTT. The full variable domain, with the rest looked up from reference TRBV11-3 and TRBJ2-3, is EAGVVQSPRYKIIEKKQPVAFWCNPISGHNTLYWYLQNLGQGPELLIRYENEEAVDDSQLPKDRFSAERLKGVDSTLKIQPAELGDSAVYLCASSPRTGTDTQYFGPGTRLTVL.

The chain links TRBV7-2 to TRBJ2-7; D perhaps matches TRBD2 (5 bases). Trimming pared 6 bases from V and 0 bases from J, leaving 21 bases between. CDR1 and CDR2 (germline): SGHTA, FQGNSA. CDR3 length: 17 amino acids. Here the CDR3 reads CASSLPQISGFSYEQYF. For the CDR3, the DNA is TGTGCCAGCAGTCTACCCCAGATCAGCGGATTCTCCTACGAGCAGTACTTC.

This clone was observed a handful of times. Other nucleotide sequences in the sample specify the same CDR3. The chain is built from TRBV5-1 and TRBJ1-1; TRBD1 is a possible D gene (5 bases). CDR3 size: 14 residues. Trimming removed 0 bases at V and 0 bases at J, with 6 bases between. The germline gives CDR1 SGHRS, CDR2 YFSETQ. Here the CDR3 reads CASSLGTLNTEAFF. DNA of the CDR3: TGCGCCAGCAGCTTGGGGACACTGAACACTGAAGCTTTCTTT.

This clone was observed a few times. The chain links TRBV2 to TRBJ2-5; maybe TRBD2 (6 bases). This CDR3 spans 13 amino acids. Trimming removed 7 bases from V and 7 bases from J, with 16 bases in between. Germline values: CDR1 SNHLY, CDR2 FYNNEI. The CDR3 loop is CASKGLAWGTQYF. As DNA, the CDR3 is TGTGCCAGCAAAGGGCTAGCGTGGGGGACCCAGTACTTC.

This clone was detected only a few times. The chain joins TRBV7-3 to TRBJ2-1; tentative D call: TRBD2 (6 bases). The V and J ends lost 5 bases and 4 bases respectively, with 15 bases between them. Germline lookup yields CDR1 SGHTA and CDR2 FQGTGA. The CDR3 runs to 15 residues. DNA of the CDR3: TGTGCCAGCAGCGCCGGACTACGGGGGTACAATGAGCAGTTCTTC. Its translation: CASSAGLRGYNEQFF.

This clone has a handful of counts. The chain recombines TRBV10-1 with TRBJ2-7, with 12 bases lining up with TRBD2. The V and J ends lost 10 bases and 6 bases, in that order; junction bases with no gene match: 13. CDR1 and CDR2 (germline): WNHNN, SYGVQD (reference sequence). The CDR3 length is 15 residues. CDR3: CATESGLAGFSEQYF. CDR3 bases: TGCGCCACCGAATCAGGACTAGCGGGGTTTTCCGAGCAGTACTTC.

The chain joins TRBV6-5 to TRBJ2-7; the match to TRBD1 covers 9 bases. This CDR3 spans 13 amino acids. Germline lookup yields CDR1 MNHEY and CDR2 SVGAGI. With V trimmed by 5 bases and J by 6 bases, 5 bases remained unmatched. CDR3 DNA: TGTGCCAGCAGTGCAAGACAGGGGGGCGAGCAGTACTTC. Translation gives CASSARQGGEQYF.

The chain is built from TRBV4-1 and TRBJ2-7, with TRBD2 matching 11 bases. The junction had 15 bases not matched to a gene; V was cut back by 2 bases and J by 3 bases. The CDR3 spans 19 residues. Germline V gene lookup returns CDR1 MGHRA and CDR2 YSYEKL. The DNA for the CDR3 is TGCGCCAGCAGCCAATCTGGAGCGCTACTACTAGCGGGAGTCTACGAGCAGTACTTC. It codes for CASSQSGALLLAGVYEQYF.

The CDR3 sequence: CASSLVVSGRSDEQFF. CDR3 DNA sequence: TGTGCCAGCAGCTTGGTAGTTAGCGGGAGAAGCGATGAGCAGTTCTTC. V usage is TRBV5-4 and J usage is TRBJ2-1; 9 positions match TRBD2. Germline CDR1 SGHNT, CDR2 YYREEE (reference sequence). The V and J ends lost 0 bases and 8 bases, in that order; junction bases with no gene match: 9. The CDR3 covers 16 residues.

The chain recombines TRBV7-9 with TRBJ1-2, with D tentatively TRBD1 (6 bases). The CDR3 contains 15 residues. V was trimmed by 5 bases and J by 5 bases, leaving 18 bases between them. The germline CDR1 and CDR2 sequences are SEHNR and FQNEAQ (reference sequence). CDR3: CASSTRSGTTYGYTF. CDR3 sequence (DNA): TGTGCCAGCAGCACCCGGTCCGGGACAACTTATGGCTACACCTTC.

The chain uses TRBV7-3 and TRBJ2-7; tentatively, D is TRBD1 (5 bases). Trimming left V 2 bases short and J 1 base short, with 12 bases between. Germline V gene lookup returns CDR1 SGHTA and CDR2 FQGTGA. The CDR3 is 15 residues long. The CDR3 DNA follows: TGTGCCAGCAGCTTATCTGGGGCGCAGTCCTACGAGCAGTACTTC. Translation gives CASSLSGAQSYEQYF.

The chain is built from TRBV5-1 and TRBJ2-6, with D perhaps TRBD2 (6 bases). There are 16 residues in the CDR3. V was shortened by 0 bases and J by 3 bases, with 10 bases between the two germline ends. The germline gives CDR1 SGHRS, CDR2 YFSETQ. CDR3 coding DNA: TGCGCCAGCAGCTTGGAAGGGAGGAATGGGGCCAACGTCCTGACTTTC. Translated: CASSLEGRNGANVLTF.

The chain is built from TRBV5-4 and TRBJ2-4; possible D gene TRBD2, 7 bases. Looked up from germline, CDR1 is SGHNT and CDR2 is YYREEE (reference sequence). The CDR3 spans 14 residues. The ends were cut back, 3 bases at V and 6 bases at J, with 13 bases in the middle. The CDR3 reads CASSWGGGGNIQYF. The DNA for the CDR3 is TGTGCCAGCAGCTGGGGGGGCGGGGGAAACATTCAGTACTTC.

The table lists this clone with a few counts. This rearrangement joins TRBV29-1 to TRBJ1-2, with D hard to call. The CDR3 runs to 13 residues. Germline CDR1 and CDR2: SQVTM and ANQGSEA. V lost 5 bases and J 1 base, leaving 11 bases between the germline ends. CDR3 amino acids: CSVYQVFNYGYTF. For the CDR3, the DNA is TGCAGCGTTTATCAGGTGTTTAACTATGGCTACACCTTC.

This clone was recorded a few times. In DNA, the CDR3 is TGTGCCACTCGGGGGGAGGGCGGACTACGGGCCCAGTACTTC. Its protein is CATRGEGGLRAQYF. V gene TRBV19 combines with J gene TRBJ2-5; 7 bases agree with TRBD2. Germline V lookup: CDR1 LNHDA, CDR2 SQIVND (reference sequence). The ends lost 10 bases at V and 9 bases at J; junction bases unmatched: 17. CDR3 length equals 14 residues.

In this sample, this clone turned up a few times. This sequence joins TRBV27 and TRBJ2-7; the D is unclear. This CDR3 contains 14 residues. Germline V gene data show CDR1 as MNHEY and CDR2 as SMNVEV (reference sequence). Trimming pared 1 base from V and 0 bases from J, leaving 7 bases between. CDR3 coding DNA: TGTGCCAGCAGTTTATTCCCGAGCTCCTACGAGCAGTACTTC. Encoded protein: CASSLFPSSYEQYF.

The chain carries TRBV5-4 and TRBJ2-3; D is perhaps TRBD1 (5 bases). Deletions cut 4 bases from V and 0 bases from J, with 9 bases between. Germline V gene lookup returns CDR1 SGHNT and CDR2 YYREEE (reference sequence). The CDR3 loop spans 14 amino acids. CDR3 region: CASSIDSSTDTQYF. The DNA of the CDR3 is TGTGCCAGCAGCATTGACAGCAGCACAGATACGCAGTATTTT.

This clone came up a few times. The V call is TRBV19, the J call TRBJ1-5, with D tentatively TRBD1 (6 bases). The CDR3 has 14 amino acids. Trimming cost V 3 bases and J 6 bases, with 12 bases left between them. Germline assignment: CDR1 LNHDA and CDR2 SQIVND (reference sequence). CDR3: CASSILDSGQPQHF. The CDR3 DNA reads TGTGCCAGTAGTATTTTGGACAGCGGTCAGCCCCAGCATTTT.

This chain links TRBV14 with TRBJ1-1; TRBD1 is a possible D gene (5 bases). CDR1 and CDR2 from the germline V gene are SGHDN and FVKESK. The V end was cut by 8 bases, the J end by 0 bases, with 25 bases between. The CDR3 runs 18 residues. The CDR3 region is CASLLWAGGWVMNTEAFF. The CDR3 nucleotides are TGTGCCAGCCTACTCTGGGCCGGGGGTTGGGTGATGAACACTGAAGCTTTCTTT.